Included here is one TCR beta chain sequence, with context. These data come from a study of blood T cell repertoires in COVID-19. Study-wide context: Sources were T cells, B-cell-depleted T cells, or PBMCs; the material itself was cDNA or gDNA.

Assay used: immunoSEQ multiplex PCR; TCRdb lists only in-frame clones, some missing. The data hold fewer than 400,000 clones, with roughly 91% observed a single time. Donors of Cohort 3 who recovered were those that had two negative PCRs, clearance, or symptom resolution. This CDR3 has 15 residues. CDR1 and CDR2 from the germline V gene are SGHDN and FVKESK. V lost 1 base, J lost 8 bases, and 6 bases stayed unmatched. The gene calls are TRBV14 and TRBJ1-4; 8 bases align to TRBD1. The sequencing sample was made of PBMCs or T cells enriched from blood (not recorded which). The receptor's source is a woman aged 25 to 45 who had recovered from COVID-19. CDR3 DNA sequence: TGTGCCAGCAGCCAAGTCAGGGGGCTATTCGAAAAACTGTTTTTT. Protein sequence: CASSQVRGLFEKLFF. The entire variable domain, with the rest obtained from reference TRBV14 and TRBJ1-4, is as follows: EAGVTQFPSHSVIEKGQTVTLRCDPISGHDNLYWYRRVMGKEIKFLLHFVKESKQDESGMPNNRFLAERTGGTYSTLKVQPAELEDSGVYFCASSQVRGLFEKLFFGSGTQLSVL.